This T cell receptor (beta chain) was sequenced during a study of blood T cell repertoires in COVID-19. For the study at large: Samples representing acute and convalescent COVID-19 were sourced from the United States, Italy and Spain. The cDNA or gDNA used as material had been derived from T cells, B-cell-depleted T cells, or PBMCs.

CDR3 length equals 15 residues. The V gene lost 0 bases and the J gene lost 4 bases, with 12 bases spanning the gap. Germline loops: CDR1 MNHEY, CDR2 SVGAGI. The authors' processing: Estimated nucleated cell counts came from reference gene primer amplification. Profiling relied on immunoSEQ multiplex PCR, and the TCRdb table lists in-frame clones only, not all of them. That table supplies the V and J calls and clone size; D and trimming were determined from the DNA. The sample shows about 18,000 clones, roughly 91% of them seen only once. The sample taken for sequencing was peripheral blood. The chain carries TRBV6-5 and TRBJ1-2, with D maybe TRBD1 (6 bases). The sequence was collected from a human donor in a cohort sampled during active COVID-19. The CDR3 region has the DNA TGTGCCAGCAGTTACTCGAATCAGGGGTCCTATGGCTACACCTTC. Translating it yields CASSYSNQGSYGYTF.